The 23 T cell receptor beta chains presented below share a single source sample, sequenced in a study of Tregs in tolerant kidney transplant recipients. The assay was immunoSEQ multiplex PCR, and TCRdb's table has in-frame clones only and misses some. The table for this sample gives tens of thousands of clones. The sample was CD8+ T cells from blood, taken before the transplant. All receptors derive from a human donor who received a combined kidney and bone marrow transplant.

The CDR3 loop reads CASNLGTGQETQYF. CDR3 DNA (partial): TGTGCCAGCAACCTCGGGACAGGGCAAGAGACC. The V and J genes are TRBV2 and TRBJ2-5; TRBD1 agrees at 9 bases. Read data end 3 residues before the CDR3 end; the end is taken from the germline J gene. Germline-derived CDR1 and CDR2 are SNHLY and FYNNEI. The CDR3 is made up of 14 amino acids. The V segment lost 7 bases and the J segment 2 bases; nucleotides outside the gene matches: 5. The full variable domain, rest sourced from reference TRBV2 and TRBJ2-5, is EPEVTQTPSHQVTQMGQEVILRCVPISNHLYFYWYRQILGQKVEFLVSFYNNEISEKSEIFDDQFSVERPDGSNFTLKIRSTKLEDSAMYFCASNLGTGQETQYFGPGTRLLVL.

In the case of this clone: With the read ending 3 residues before the CDR3 end, the germline J gene is used to fill in that end. The chain carries TRBV13 and TRBJ2-7, with D unclear. This CDR3 has 11 amino acids. The ends were cut back, 5 bases at V and 2 bases at J, with 4 bases in the middle. CDR1 is PRHDT and CDR2 is FYEKMQ in the germline V gene (reference sequence). CDR3 DNA (partial): TGTGCCAGCAGCCCAACCTACGAG. Amino acids: CASSPTYE. The whole CDR3 region reads CASSPTYEQYF.

In regard to this clone: The missing CDR3 end, 3 residues past where the read stops, is filled in from the germline J gene. The chain carries TRBV29-1 and TRBJ2-1, with 8 nucleotides matching TRBD2. There are 13 residues in the CDR3. J lost 6 bases, V lost 3 bases, and 4 bases had no gene match. The germline V gene encodes CDR1 SQVTM and CDR2 ANQGSEA. CDR3 DNA (partial): TGCAGCGTTGAGGGGCTAGCGGGCAATGAG. Amino acids: CSVEGLAGNE. In full, the CDR3 reads CSVEGLAGNEQFF.

On this clone: Sequencing ends 3 residues short of the CDR3 end; the germline J gene provides the rest. The rearrangement links TRBV20-1 to TRBJ2-7; 9 bases line up with TRBD2. CDR3 length: 15 residues. Germline V CDR1 and CDR2: DFQATT, SNEGSKA (reference sequence). V lost 3 bases, J lost 0 bases, and 6 bases stayed unmatched. CDR3 DNA (partial): TGCAGTGCTAGTGGACTAGCGCATCTCTCCTACGAG. Protein sequence: CSASGLAHLSYE. The whole CDR3 sequence reads CSASGLAHLSYEQYF.

On this clone itself: The missing CDR3 end, 3 residues past where the read stops, is filled in from the germline J gene. V and J are TRBV19 and TRBJ2-3, with a possible D match to TRBD1 (6 bases). From germline, CDR1 is LNHDA and CDR2 SQIVND (reference sequence). V lost 0 bases and J 6 bases, leaving 16 bases between the germline ends. The CDR3 has 16 residues. The CDR3 DNA, read in part, is TGTGCCAGTAGTATAGATCGGGCAGGGGCAGGCGATACG. Translated: CASSIDRAGAGDT. The CDR3 in full is CASSIDRAGAGDTQYF.

Concerning this clone: The DNA ends 3 residues before the CDR3 does, and the rest of the CDR3 is filled in from the germline J gene. V and J are TRBV5-1 and TRBJ2-5; 9 bases align to TRBD2. J lost 4 bases, V lost 4 bases, and 2 bases had no gene match. The CDR3 loop spans 13 amino acids. From germline, CDR1 is SGHRS and CDR2 YFSETQ. CDR3 DNA (partial): TGCGCCAGCAGCACACTAGCGGGAGAGACC. Amino acid sequence: CASSTLAGET. The full CDR3 is CASSTLAGETQYF. The complete variable domain, with remaining parts taken from reference TRBV5-1 and TRBJ2-5, reads KAGVTQTPRYLIKTRGQQVTLSCSPISGHRSVSWYQQTPGQGLQFLFEYFSETQRNKGNFPGRFSGRQFSNSRSEMNVSTLELGDSALYLCASSTLAGETQYFGPGTRLLVL.

With regard to this clone: The read falls 3 residues short of the CDR3 end, and the missing part is taken from the germline J gene. The chain links TRBV5-5 to TRBJ1-2; D gene unclear. In germline, CDR1 is SGHKS, CDR2 YYEKEE (reference sequence). Between the trimmed V and J ends, which lost 2 bases and 6 bases, there was a span of 17 bases. The CDR3 loop spans 15 amino acids. This CDR3 is CASSFGPITADGYTF. The CDR3 DNA, read in part, is TGTGCCAGCAGCTTTGGTCCCATTACGGCGGATGGC.

To note about this clone: The CDR3 extends 3 residues past the end of the read, so its final part is completed from the germline J gene. The chain recombines TRBV19 with TRBJ2-1, with 8 bases aligning to TRBD2. J lost 2 bases, V lost 3 bases, and 3 bases had no gene match. The germline gives CDR1 LNHDA, CDR2 SQIVND (reference sequence). This CDR3 is 15 amino acids long. Partial CDR3 DNA: TGTGCCAGTAGTATCGGCGGGGGGACCTACAATGAG. It encodes CASSIGGGTYNE. The whole CDR3 protein reads CASSIGGGTYNEQFF.

With regard to this clone: The CDR3 goes on 3 residues after the read ends, and that part is filled in from the germline J gene. The chain has TRBV2 and TRBJ2-1, with 11 nucleotides matching TRBD2. The germline V gene has CDR1 SNHLY and CDR2 FYNNEI. V shed 0 bases, J shed 8 bases, and the junction held 12 bases outside the gene matches. There are 18 residues in the CDR3. The covered CDR3 bases are TGTGCCAGCAGTGAAGCCCAAAAAAGACTAGCGGGAATAGATGAG. Its translation is CASSEAQKRLAGIDE. The entire CDR3 sequence reads CASSEAQKRLAGIDEQFF.

With respect to this clone: The read terminates 3 residues before the CDR3 end, so the remaining end is supplied by the germline J gene. The J gene is TRBJ2-5, the V gene TRBV7-6; D uncertain. The CDR3 has 13 amino acids. Germline V gene data show CDR1 as SGHVS and CDR2 as FNYEAQ. V gave up 2 bases and J gave up 4 bases, with 8 bases separating them. Here the CDR3 reads CASSLFNRETQYF. CDR3 bases read: TGTGCCAGCAGCTTATTTAACAGAGAGACC.

On this clone: The CDR3 is cut off 3 residues early in the read; its end comes from the germline J gene. The chain combines TRBV7-9 with TRBJ1-2, with 7 bases lining up with TRBD1. Germline lookup yields CDR1 SEHNR and CDR2 FQNEAQ (reference sequence). J lost 5 bases, V lost 4 bases, and 7 bases had no gene match. The CDR3 totals 14 residues. The sequenced CDR3 bases are TGTGCCAGCAGCTGGGACAGCGAGATATATGGC. Its protein is CASSWDSEIYG. The CDR3 in its entirety is CASSWDSEIYGYTF.

Of note for this clone: Sequencing ends 3 residues short of the CDR3 end; the germline J gene provides the rest. This chain uses TRBV20-1 with TRBJ2-5; a possible D gene is TRBD2 (6 bases). This CDR3 region has 15 residues. Trimming removed 4 bases at V and 2 bases at J, with 17 bases between. Germline CDR1 DFQATT, CDR2 SNEGSKA (reference sequence). The CDR3 sequence is CSAKRDLTLQETQYF. CDR3 DNA (partial): TGCAGTGCTAAACGGGACTTAACACTGCAAGAGACC.

Turning to this clone: The CDR3 is cut off 3 residues early in the read; its end comes from the germline J gene. The chain recombines TRBV19 with TRBJ2-1; 9 bases match TRBD2. The V gene's germline CDR1 is LNHDA and CDR2 SQIVND (reference sequence). The trim removed 0 bases at V and 8 bases at J, leaving 8 bases unmatched. The CDR3 spans 16 residues. CDR3: CASSIEGLAPADEQFF. The DNA read from the CDR3 is TGTGCCAGTAGTATAGAGGGACTAGCCCCTGCAGATGAG. Variable domain in full (rest from reference TRBV19 and TRBJ2-1): DGGITQSPKYLFRKEGQNVTLSCEQNLNHDAMYWYRQDPGQGLRLIYYSQIVNDFQKGDIAEGYSVSREKKESFPLTVTSAQKNPTAFYLCASSIEGLAPADEQFFGPGTRLTVL.

A remark on this clone: The read falls 3 residues short of the CDR3 end, and the missing part is taken from the germline J gene. The chain combines TRBV2 with TRBJ2-7, with 8 nucleotides matching TRBD2. V lost 10 bases, J lost 3 bases, and 11 bases stayed unmatched. The CDR3 length is 14 residues. From germline, CDR1 is SNHLY and CDR2 FYNNEI. CDR3 region: CATSRGGGIYEQYF. Incomplete CDR3 DNA: TGTGCCACTAGTCGGGGGGGAGGGATCTACGAG.

Worth noting for this clone: Read data end 3 residues before the CDR3 end; the end is taken from the germline J gene. The chain uses TRBV10-2 and TRBJ2-3, with TRBD2 matching over 7 bases. Germline V gene sequence: CDR1 WSHSY, CDR2 SAAADI. V lost 6 bases and J lost 6; bases outside the gene matches: 12. This CDR3 region has 15 residues. The CDR3 DNA, read in part, is TGCGCCAGCAGGGCTAGCGGCGACCTACTGGATACG. This sequence encodes CASRASGDLLDT. The entire CDR3 is CASRASGDLLDTQYF.

A remark on this clone: Coverage ceases 3 residues before the CDR3 finishes, and the germline J gene fills in the end. The chain joins TRBV19 to TRBJ1-4, with D maybe TRBD1 (5 bases). CDR3 length: 15 amino acids. Germline V gene data show CDR1 as LNHDA and CDR2 as SQIVND (reference sequence). Trimming left V 6 bases short and J 8 bases short, with 19 bases between. Incomplete CDR3 DNA: TGTGCCAGTAGCATCTGGATACAGGTTTCCGAAAAA. This codes for CASSIWIQVSEK. The entire CDR3 is CASSIWIQVSEKLFF.

To note about this clone: The missing CDR3 end, 3 residues past where the read stops, is filled in from the germline J gene. The rearrangement joins TRBV13 to TRBJ2-7, with 7 positions matching TRBD1. The J segment lost 2 bases and the V segment lost 4 bases, leaving 5 bases of the junction unmatched. The CDR3 sequence is 14 residues long. CDR1 and CDR2 (germline): PRHDT, FYEKMQ (reference sequence). This CDR3 reads CASSSGQSTYEQYF. The sequenced part of the CDR3 DNA is TGTGCCAGCAGCTCGGGACAGAGTACCTACGAG.

In regard to this clone: The read falls 3 residues short of the CDR3 end, and the missing part is taken from the germline J gene. The chain combines TRBV7-9 with TRBJ2-7; maybe TRBD2 (5 bases). CDR3 size: 14 residues. CDR1 is SEHNR and CDR2 is FQNEAQ in the germline V gene (reference sequence). V was pared by 5 bases and J by 4 bases, with 15 bases between. This chain's CDR3 is CASSARLSAYEQYF. The sequenced part of the CDR3 DNA is TGTGCCAGCAGCGCACGTCTTAGCGCGTACGAG.

Worth noting for this clone: Read sequence stops 3 residues before the CDR3 end, and the germline J gene provides the missing end. V gene TRBV5-1 combines with J gene TRBJ2-1; D not resolved. Trimming pared 0 bases from V and 4 bases from J, leaving 17 bases between. This CDR3 spans 17 amino acids. Germline loops: CDR1 SGHRS, CDR2 YFSETQ. CDR3 DNA, as far as it was read: TGCGCCAGCAGCTTGGGAGGTCGCGAAAGGGTTTACAATGAG. Residues: CASSLGGRERVYNE. The complete CDR3 reads CASSLGGRERVYNEQFF.

Worth noting for this clone: Sequencing ends 3 residues short of the CDR3 end; the germline J gene provides the rest. The chain employs TRBV20-1 and TRBJ1-1; 11 bases are a match to TRBD1. V lost 4 bases, J lost 5 bases, and 6 bases stayed unmatched. The germline V gene encodes CDR1 DFQATT and CDR2 SNEGSKA (reference sequence). The CDR3 runs 14 residues. The CDR3 here is CSANARDRGTEAFF. CDR3 bases read: TGCAGTGCTAACGCCCGGGACAGGGGGACTGAA.

Remarks on this clone: The CDR3 extends 3 residues past the end of the read, so its final part is completed from the germline J gene. V and J are TRBV23-1 and TRBJ2-5; tentative D call: TRBD1 (5 bases). TRBV23-1 is an ORF for which the function is uncertain. Deletions cut 6 bases from V and 0 bases from J, with 11 bases between. CDR3 size: 14 residues. The covered CDR3 bases are TGCGCCAGCAGCCAGGGAAAGTACCAAGAGACC. It encodes CASSQGKYQET. The full CDR3 reads CASSQGKYQETQYF.

A remark on this clone: The read finishes 3 residues shy of the CDR3 end, and the germline J gene is used to complete it. The rearrangement links TRBV7-8 to TRBJ1-5, with TRBD1 matching 10 bases. V lost 2 bases and J lost 2; bases outside the gene matches: 6. The CDR3 runs to 17 residues. The V gene's germline CDR1 is SGHVS and CDR2 FQNEAQ. This CDR3 reads CASSLPDRGTGNQPQHF. The covered CDR3 bases are TGTGCCAGCAGCTTACCGGACAGGGGGACGGGCAATCAGCCC.

A note on this clone: From the germline J gene comes the end of the CDR3, since the read stops 3 residues before it. The V and J genes are TRBV7-9 and TRBJ2-5; TRBD2 agrees at 11 bases. Per germline, CDR1 SEHNR and CDR2 FQNEAQ (reference sequence). This CDR3 has 15 residues. V shed 1 base and J 2 bases; nucleotides not matched to a gene: 0. The CDR3 loop reads CASSLGTSGQETQYF. Incomplete CDR3 DNA: TGTGCCAGCAGCTTAGGGACTAGCGGGCAAGAGACC.